This record looks at one T cell receptor beta chain sequence and its context. Its matching antigen is unknown. The CDR3 has 14 residues. V dropped 4 bases and J dropped 5; count of bases not matched to a gene: 5. The V gene's germline CDR1 is SGHRS and CDR2 YFSETQ. A sample-barcoded 5' primer and a J-beta primer mix were used in a second PCR of roughly 7 to 11 cycles. In TCRdb, the 5' RACE reads were re-called with MiXCR into one record per CDR3 protein. The profile covers hundreds of thousands of distinct CDR3 sequences, with 58% appearing a single time and approximately 37% taken by the ten largest. The sample is drawn from a study of blood T cells in healthy people across ages. Study-wide results and limits: Samples with more naive T cells showed higher observed beta diversity.

The rearrangement joins TRBV5-1 to TRBJ2-3; 9 bases map to TRBD1. The specimen sequenced was blood. The sequence came from a man in his fifties or sixties in good health. This CDR3 is CASSTGQGQDTQYF. Written as DNA, the CDR3 is TGCGCCAGCAGCACAGGACAGGGGCAAGATACGCAGTATTTT.